These T cell receptor beta chains were read from a single sample in a study of blood T cell repertoires in COVID-19. Data came from immunoSEQ multiplex PCR; TCRdb stores just in-frame clones and leaves some out. The table includes 250,000 to 350,000 clones, about 81% detected once. Sample: peripheral blood. All receptors derive from a human donor with COVID-19, enrolled during active disease. The donor label of this sample is uncertain. CDR3s include the opening cysteine and the closing phenylalanine or tryptophan. The D gene is left open where the match is weak. Only some rows state a clone size, as once, few, many or a class for expanded clones.

cdr3_aa cdr3_nt v_call d_call clone_size j_call
CASSQIGLEGNEQFF TGTGCCAGCAGCCAAATAGGACTAGAGGGCAATGAGCAGTTCTTC TRBV11-3 TRBD2 . TRBJ2-1
CASTPWGRYTEAFF TGTGCCAGCACCCCGTGGGGCAGGTACACTGAAGCTTTCTTT TRBV28 . . TRBJ1-1
CASTMTGAYEQYF TGTGCCAGTACCATGACAGGGGCCTACGAGCAGTACTTC TRBV19 TRBD1 . TRBJ2-7
CASMADRGKGQFF TGTGCCAGTATGGCGGACAGGGGGAAGGGGCAGTTCTTC TRBV19 TRBD1 . TRBJ2-1
CASSPPGTGNTEAFF TGTGCCAGCAGTCCCCCCGGGACAGGGAACACTGAAGCTTTCTTT TRBV28 TRBD1 . TRBJ1-1
CASSYSGTGEAFF TGTGCCAGCAGTTACTCGGGGACAGGTGAAGCTTTCTTT TRBV6-6 TRBD1 . TRBJ1-1
CAITSGTGYNEQFF TGTGCCATCACCTCCGGGACAGGCTACAATGAGCAGTTCTTC TRBV10-3 TRBD1 . TRBJ2-1
CASSLGGPTLGTEAFF TGTGCCAGCAGCTTGGGGGGGCCAACGCTGGGCACTGAAGCTTTCTTT TRBV5-4 . . TRBJ1-1
CASSQADGSLGERQPQHF TGCGCCAGCAGCCAAGCTGATGGGTCCCTAGGCGAGAGACAGCCCCAGCATTTT TRBV4-1 . . TRBJ1-5
CASSPNRDTHYGYTF TGTGCCAGCTCCCCGAACCGGGACACCCACTATGGCTACACCTTC TRBV18 . . TRBJ1-2
CASSPGVLGSYEQYF TGTGCCAGCAGCCCAGGGGTGTTAGGCTCCTACGAGCAGTACTTC TRBV11-2 . . TRBJ2-7
CASSQAREGEQFF TGTGCCAGCAGCCAAGCTCGGGAAGGTGAGCAGTTCTTC TRBV14 . . TRBJ2-1
CASSPGTGGTETQYF TGTGCTAGCAGCCCCGGGACAGGGGGCACGGAGACCCAGTACTTC TRBV7-7 TRBD1 . TRBJ2-5
CASTHRKDLYTGELFF TGTGCCTCTACCCACCGCAAGGACTTATACACCGGGGAGCTGTTTTTT TRBV30 . . TRBJ2-2
CASSKGRGIVETQYF TGTGCCAGCAGCAAAGGCAGGGGGATAGTGGAGACCCAGTACTTC TRBV21-1 . . TRBJ2-5
CASSFGVYGYTF TGTGCCAGCAGTTTCGGAGTCTATGGCTACACCTTC TRBV28 . . TRBJ1-2
CASNRDYAYNEQFF TGTGCCAGCAACCGGGACTACGCCTACAATGAGCAGTTCTTC TRBV5-5 TRBD2 few TRBJ2-1
CASSLDRANEKLFF TGTGCCAGCAGCCTCGACAGGGCTAATGAAAAACTGTTTTTT TRBV3-1/TRBV3-2 TRBD1 . TRBJ1-4
CASSGAGGLAGAGASTDTQYF TGTGCCAGCAGCGGAGCGGGGGGACTAGCGGGAGCAGGGGCTAGCACAGATACGCAGTATTTT TRBV9 TRBD2 . TRBJ2-3
CAISESIGPGNTEAFF TGTGCCATCAGTGAGTCGATAGGCCCGGGGAACACTGAAGCTTTCTTT TRBV10-3 . . TRBJ1-1
CASSSGFGLAQYF TGTGCCAGCAGCTCGGGTTTTGGATTGGCGCAGTACTTC TRBV7-3 . . TRBJ2-5
CASSLYSGRLGEQFF TGTGCCAGCAGTTTGTATAGCGGGAGATTGGGTGAGCAGTTCTTC TRBV28 TRBD2 . TRBJ2-1
CASSPRGGRTDTQYF TGTGCCAGCAGCCCTAGGGGCGGTCGCACAGATACGCAGTATTTT TRBV9 . . TRBJ2-3
CASSLIAPTGRPAVAGELFF TGTGCCAGCAGCCTCATCGCCCCTACCGGCAGGCCTGCCGTAGCCGGGGAGCTGTTTTTT TRBV27 . . TRBJ2-2
CATSDLAAGAGDTQYF TGTGCCACCAGTGATTTGGCGGCGGGAGCGGGAGATACGCAGTATTTT TRBV24-1 TRBD2 once TRBJ2-3
CASSYFNEKLFF TGTGCCAGCAGTTACTTTAATGAAAAACTGTTTTTT TRBV28 . once TRBJ1-4
CASSQRGWTSERETQYF TGTGCCAGCAGCCAGAGGGGATGGACTAGCGAGCGTGAGACCCAGTACTTC TRBV3-1/TRBV3-2 TRBD2 . TRBJ2-5
CAWRTGVSYEQYF TGTGCCTGGAGGACAGGGGTCTCCTACGAGCAGTACTTC TRBV30 TRBD1 . TRBJ2-7
CASSLSYSGISYNEQFF TGTGCCAGCAGTTTATCCTATAGCGGGATATCCTACAATGAGCAGTTCTTC TRBV27 TRBD2 . TRBJ2-1
CASRRSELSYEQYF TGTGCCAGCAGACGTAGCGAGTTGTCCTACGAGCAGTACTTC TRBV28 . . TRBJ2-7
CASSPLRVSYNEQFF TGTGCCAGTAGTCCCTTGCGGGTGTCCTACAATGAGCAGTTCTTC TRBV19 . . TRBJ2-1
CASRLTTAYYEQYF TGCGCCAGCAGACTGACGACAGCTTACTACGAGCAGTACTTC TRBV5-1 . . TRBJ2-7
CASSEEVGQFF TGTGCCAGCAGTGAGGAGGTAGGGCAGTTCTTC TRBV2 . . TRBJ2-1
CASSLAGDKGANVLTF TGTGCCAGCAGCTTAGCAGGGGATAAGGGGGCCAACGTCCTGACTTTC TRBV11-1 . . TRBJ2-6
CASSRTGGLLTDTQYF TGCGCCAGCAGCCGGACAGGGGGACTCCTCACAGATACGCAGTATTTT TRBV5-1 TRBD1 . TRBJ2-3
CASSSLTVGGDIQYF TGTGCCAGCAGTTCACTGACGGTGGGGGGGGACATTCAGTACTTC TRBV6-6 TRBD2 . TRBJ2-4
CSVGDSSYEQYF TGCAGCGTAGGGGACAGCTCCTACGAGCAGTACTTC TRBV29-1 TRBD1 . TRBJ2-7
CASRSRGAGDTQYF TGTGCCAGCAGGTCGCGGGGGGCAGGGGATACGCAGTATTTT TRBV28 TRBD2 . TRBJ2-3
CAIRGTGDTGELFF TGTGCCATCAGGGGGACAGGGGACACCGGGGAGCTGTTTTTT TRBV10-3 TRBD1 . TRBJ2-2
CASSPGLAGGHSYEQYF TGTGCCAGCTCGCCCGGACTAGCGGGAGGGCACTCCTACGAGCAGTACTTC TRBV18 TRBD2 . TRBJ2-7
CASTYLGQGTNYGYTF TGTGCCAGTACTTACCTTGGACAGGGAACTAACTATGGCTACACCTTC TRBV19 TRBD1 . TRBJ1-2
CSVGQGATNEKLFF TGCAGCGTGGGACAGGGAGCAACTAATGAAAAACTGTTTTTT TRBV29-1 TRBD1 . TRBJ1-4
CATRSRTAEIFIGEKLFF TGTGCCACCCGAAGCAGGACAGCCGAGATTTTTATCGGTGAAAAACTGTTTTTT TRBV10-3 . once TRBJ1-4
CASSQATGGVNTEAFF TGTGCCAGCAGCCAGGCTACAGGGGGCGTGAACACTGAAGCTTTCTTT TRBV14 TRBD1 . TRBJ1-1
CASSARLNANTGELFF TGTGCCAGCAGCGCTCGACTAAACGCGAACACCGGGGAGCTGTTTTTT TRBV9 . . TRBJ2-2
CASSSTPGLRTDTQYF TGTGCCAGCAGCTCAACGCCGGGACTCCGCACAGATACGCAGTATTTT TRBV11-2 . . TRBJ2-3
CASSLTPNGPQHF TGTGCCAGCAGTTTAACCCCTAATGGGCCCCAGCATTTT TRBV28 . once TRBJ1-5
CASSPLDRDVNEKLFF TGTGCCAGCTCACCATTAGACAGGGACGTTAATGAAAAACTGTTTTTT TRBV18 TRBD1 . TRBJ1-4
CASSPPGQGSNNEQFF TGTGCCAGCAGCCCCCCCGGACAGGGGTCGAACAATGAGCAGTTCTTC TRBV5-4 TRBD1 . TRBJ2-1
CASSLGLAGSYGEFF TGTGCCAGCAGCTTGGGTTTAGCCGGGAGTTATGGGGAGTTCTTC TRBV5-4 . . TRBJ2-1
CASRGDRTSGETQYF TGTGCCAGTAGGGGGGACAGGACCTCGGGCGAGACCCAGTACTTC TRBV19 TRBD1 . TRBJ2-5
CASSLVGLNYGYTF TGTGCCAGCAGCTTAGTGGGGCTGAACTATGGCTACACCTTC TRBV7-2 . . TRBJ1-2
CASSVHRDSRTTNEKLFF TGTGCCAGCAGCGTCCACCGGGACAGTAGAACAACTAATGAAAAACTGTTTTTT TRBV21-1 . . TRBJ1-4
CSASSSGLAGNTGELFF TGCAGTGCTAGTAGTTCCGGATTAGCGGGCAACACCGGGGAGCTGTTTTTT TRBV20-1 TRBD2 few TRBJ2-2